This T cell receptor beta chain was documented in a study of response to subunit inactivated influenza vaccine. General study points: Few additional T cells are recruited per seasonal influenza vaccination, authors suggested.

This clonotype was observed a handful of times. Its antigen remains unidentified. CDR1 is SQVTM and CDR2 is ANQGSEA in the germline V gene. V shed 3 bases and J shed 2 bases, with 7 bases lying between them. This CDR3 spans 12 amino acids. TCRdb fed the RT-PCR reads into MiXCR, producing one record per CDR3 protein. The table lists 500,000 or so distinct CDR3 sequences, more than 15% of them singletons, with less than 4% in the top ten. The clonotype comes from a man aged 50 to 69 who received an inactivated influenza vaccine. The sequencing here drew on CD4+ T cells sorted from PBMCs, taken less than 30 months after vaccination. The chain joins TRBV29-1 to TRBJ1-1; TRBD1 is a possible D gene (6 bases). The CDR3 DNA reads TGCAGCGTTGAGGGACAAAACACTGAAGCTTTCTTT. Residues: CSVEGQNTEAFF.